Described below is a single T cell receptor beta chain sequence and its context. What it binds is not known. This entry belongs to a study of T cell responses to AZD1222 COVID-19 vaccine. Study outcomes and limitations: The repertoires were collected only after the peak T cell response. Breadth and depth of Spike-specific TCRs rose after two AZD1222 doses.

V lost 5 bases to trimming and J lost 6 bases; unmatched junction nucleotides: 9. The CDR3 length is 17 residues. Germline V gives CDR1 LNHDA, CDR2 SQIVND (reference sequence). Data came from immunoSEQ multiplex PCR; TCRdb stores just in-frame clones and leaves some out. The sample yields under 200,000 clones, roughly 94% seen once. Source: peripheral blood, taken on day 0 of AZD1222 vaccination. The chain recombines TRBV19 with TRBJ2-4; 14 bases line up with TRBD2. This clonotype was obtained from an adult in good health. As DNA, the CDR3 is TGTGCCAGTAGTTCCCGACTAGCGGGAGGGCCTGGAAACATTCAGTACTTC. Its translation: CASSSRLAGGPGNIQYF. The full variable domain, with the rest looked up from reference TRBV19 and TRBJ2-4, is DGGITQSPKYLFRKEGQNVTLSCEQNLNHDAMYWYRQDPGQGLRLIYYSQIVNDFQKGDIAEGYSVSREKKESFPLTVTSAQKNPTAFYLCASSSRLAGGPGNIQYFGAGTRLSVL.